One sample yielded the 11 T cell receptor beta chains listed below, sequenced in a study of control samples from healthy donors and cancer patients. TCRdb's copy holds only in-frame clones and misses some; the assay was immunoSEQ multiplex PCR. The table shows over 150,000 clones, with 96% occurring only once. Sequencing used blood. All receptors derive from a woman under 40 in good health.

The rearrangement links TRBV20-1 to TRBJ2-7, with D unclear. This CDR3 is 13 amino acids long. Trimming stripped 3 bases from V and 2 bases from J, with 11 bases between. Germline loops: CDR1 DFQATT, CDR2 SNEGSKA (reference sequence). The CDR3 here is CSASSLRTYEQYF. The CDR3 DNA sequence: TGCAGTGCTAGTTCCTTGAGAACCTACGAGCAGTACTTC.

The V gene is TRBV30, the J gene TRBJ1-3; D is possibly TRBD1 (5 bases). The CDR3 is made up of 15 amino acids. Trimming pared 2 bases from V and 0 bases from J, leaving 11 bases between. In germline, CDR1 is GTSNPN, CDR2 SVGIG (reference sequence). The CDR3 DNA is TGTGCCTGGAGTTACGAGACAGCCTCTGGAAACACCATATATTTT. Amino acid sequence: CAWSYETASGNTIYF.

The chain recombines TRBV12-3 or TRBV12-4 with TRBJ1-2; no definite D call. This CDR3 region has 11 residues. Between the trimmed V and J ends, which lost 3 bases and 10 bases, there was a span of 9 bases. This CDR3 is CASSLTQLYTF. The CDR3 region has the DNA TGTGCCAGCAGTTTGACTCAACTCTACACCTTC.

The J gene is TRBJ2-7, the V gene TRBV19; TRBD1 matches at 10 bases. Per germline, CDR1 LNHDA and CDR2 SQIVND (reference sequence). The ends lost 3 bases at V and 6 bases at J; junction bases unmatched: 5. The CDR3 contains 14 residues. CDR3 loop: CASSITRTGGEQYF. For the CDR3, the DNA is TGTGCCAGTAGTATTACCCGGACAGGGGGCGAGCAGTACTTC.

This chain connects TRBV5-4 to TRBJ2-7; 10 bases match TRBD2. The CDR3 contains 17 residues. CDR1 and CDR2 (germline): SGHNT, YYREEE (reference sequence). V shed 4 bases and J 2 bases; nucleotides not matched to a gene: 12. CDR3: CASSTPGTSVGPYEQYF. CDR3 coding DNA: TGTGCCAGCAGCACCCCCGGGACTAGCGTTGGGCCCTACGAGCAGTACTTC.

This chain connects TRBV5-1 to TRBJ2-1, with 9 bases identical to TRBD1. Looked up from germline, CDR1 is SGHRS and CDR2 is YFSETQ. With 0 bases clipped from V and 4 bases from J, the junction kept 5 bases outside the gene matches. The CDR3 runs to 16 residues. CDR3 region: CASSLVVGQGYNEQFF. DNA of the CDR3: TGCGCCAGCAGCTTGGTTGTAGGACAGGGGTACAATGAGCAGTTCTTC.

V is TRBV6-1 and J is TRBJ1-1; D unclear. The CDR3 is 12 residues long. V lost 3 bases and J lost 5, with 7 bases in between. CDR1 is MNHNS and CDR2 is SASEGT in the germline V gene. Here the CDR3 reads CASSDTSTEAFF. The CDR3 coding sequence is TGTGCCAGCAGTGATACATCGACTGAAGCTTTCTTT.

The chain uses TRBV6-6 and TRBJ1-1; D gene uncertain. The V and J ends lost 4 bases and 6 bases respectively, with 6 bases between them. This CDR3 comprises 11 residues. Germline V gene sequence: CDR1 MNHNY, CDR2 SVGAGI (reference sequence). CDR3: CASSSGPEAFF. In nucleotides, the CDR3 is TGTGCCAGCAGTTCCGGCCCTGAAGCTTTCTTT.

In its sample, this clone was seen once. V gene TRBV5-1 combines with J gene TRBJ1-1; D remains ambiguous. Trimming shortened V by 0 bases and J by 4 bases, and 7 bases separated the two germline ends. The germline V gene has CDR1 SGHRS and CDR2 YFSETQ. There are 13 residues in the CDR3. The CDR3: CASSLVIGTEAFF. Here the CDR3 DNA reads TGCGCCAGCAGCTTGGTTATAGGCACTGAAGCTTTCTTT.

The chain combines TRBV3-1 (or the pseudogene TRBV3-2) with TRBJ2-5, with 9 bases that match TRBD1. The germline V gene has CDR1 LGHDT and CDR2 YNNKEL (reference sequence). After removal of 1 base from V and 3 bases from J, the junction contained 6 bases not matched to a gene. The CDR3 contains 16 residues. The CDR3 DNA reads as TGTGCCAGCAGCCAAGTAGTTCGGACAGGGGAAGAGACCCAGTACTTC. This translates into CASSQVVRTGEETQYF.

The chain combines TRBV5-1 with TRBJ2-7, with 8 bases lining up with TRBD2. V trimming: 4 bases; J trimming: 0 bases; junction bases outside the gene matches: 9. There are 16 residues in the CDR3. Per germline, CDR1 SGHRS and CDR2 YFSETQ. CDR3 coding DNA: TGCGCCAGCAGCCGGGGGGGCCTTCCCCCCTCCTACGAGCAGTACTTC. Its protein is CASSRGGLPPSYEQYF.